This TCR beta chain was profiled in a study of T-cell reconstitution after alpha-beta-depleted transplantation in children. This CDR3 is built from 13 residues. Germline V gene lookup returns CDR1 SQVTM and CDR2 ANQGSEA. With 8 bases removed from V and 2 bases from J, the gap between germline ends came to 14 bases. General study points: There were reportedly several hundred expanded graft clones from which alpha-beta T cells came about two months after transplant. Recipient T cells and thymic progenitors that survived were the source of the high TCRbeta diversity seen at day 60 in some patients.

This clonotype was recorded at least ten times. Its antigen is unidentified. Unique molecular identifiers were used to barcode this TCRbeta library. TCRdb itself ran the PCR reads through MiXCR, one entry per CDR3 protein. The sample consists of 200,000 or so distinct CDR3 sequences, 5.5% to 7% of them appearing once. The sequencing here drew on PBMCs, taken before TCRalphabeta/CD19-depleted stem cell transplant. The V gene is TRBV29-1, the J gene TRBJ2-3; D ambiguous. This receptor was identified in a girl less than two years old with combined immunodeficiency, due to receive a stem cell transplant. The CDR3 nucleotides read TGCAGCCTAAATATGGGCTACACAGATACGCAGTATTTT. Residues: CSLNMGYTDTQYF.